A single TCR beta chain is shown here with its context. Its target is unknown. The data derive from a study of lymphopenia after photon versus proton radiotherapy. Study observations and caveats: After the lymphocyte nadir, photon-treated repertoires showed oligoclonal expansion, especially of CD8+ Temra cells. Proton therapy kept repertoires fairly stable, unlike photons, which gained effector/memory cells.

The CDR3 consists of 13 residues. V was shortened by 5 bases and J by 3 bases, with 10 bases between the two germline ends. Germline V gene sequence: CDR1 SGHNT, CDR2 YENEEA. Sequencing was performed with immunoSEQ multiplex PCR; in TCRdb, only in-frame clones are kept and a portion is missing. This table holds more than 70,000 clones, 80% to 90% found once. Sequenced here: peripheral blood, sampled from a patient treated with proton-based radiotherapy. The clonotype originates from a man aged 60 to 75 with pancreatic cancer. V gene TRBV11-3 combines with J gene TRBJ1-1; D unclear. CDR3: CASSPRRDTEAFF. The CDR3 coding sequence is TGTGCCAGCAGCCCCCGGAGGGACACTGAAGCTTTCTTT.